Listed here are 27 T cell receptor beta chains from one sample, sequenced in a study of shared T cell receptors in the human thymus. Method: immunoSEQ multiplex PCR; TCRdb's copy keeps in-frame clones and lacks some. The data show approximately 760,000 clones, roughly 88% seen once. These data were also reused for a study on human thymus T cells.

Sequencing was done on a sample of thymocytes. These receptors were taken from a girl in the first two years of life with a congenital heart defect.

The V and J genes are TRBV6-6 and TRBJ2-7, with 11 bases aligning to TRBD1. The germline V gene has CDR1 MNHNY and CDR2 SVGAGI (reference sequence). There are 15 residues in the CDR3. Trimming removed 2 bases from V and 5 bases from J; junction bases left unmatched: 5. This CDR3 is CASSYGQGAIHEQYF. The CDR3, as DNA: TGTGCCAGCAGTTACGGACAGGGGGCTATCCACGAGCAGTACTTC.

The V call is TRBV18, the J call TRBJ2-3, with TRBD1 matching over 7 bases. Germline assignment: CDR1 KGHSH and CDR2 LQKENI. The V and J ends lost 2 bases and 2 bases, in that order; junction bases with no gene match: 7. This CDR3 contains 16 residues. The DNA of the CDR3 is TGTGCCAGCTCACCATTCCGGGACAGAGACACAGATACGCAGTATTTT. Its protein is CASSPFRDRDTDTQYF.

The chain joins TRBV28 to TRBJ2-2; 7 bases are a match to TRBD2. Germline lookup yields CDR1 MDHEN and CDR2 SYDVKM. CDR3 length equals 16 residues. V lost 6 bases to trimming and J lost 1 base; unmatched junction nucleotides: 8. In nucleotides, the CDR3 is TGTGCCAGCAGGCGATCGGGGGGACGGAACACCGGGGAGCTGTTTTTT. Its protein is CASRRSGGRNTGELFF.

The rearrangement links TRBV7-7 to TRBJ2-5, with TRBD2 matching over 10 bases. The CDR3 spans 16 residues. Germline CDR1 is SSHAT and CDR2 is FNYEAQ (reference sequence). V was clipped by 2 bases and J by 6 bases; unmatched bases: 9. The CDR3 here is CASSLNPSGGAKTQYF. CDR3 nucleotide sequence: TGTGCCAGCAGCTTAAATCCAAGCGGGGGGGCGAAGACCCAGTACTTC.

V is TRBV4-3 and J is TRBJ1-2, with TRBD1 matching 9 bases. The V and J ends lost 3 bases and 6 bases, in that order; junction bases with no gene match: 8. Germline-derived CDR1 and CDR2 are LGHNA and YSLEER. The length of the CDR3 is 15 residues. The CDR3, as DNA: TGCGCCAGCAGCCATAGGGACAGGGAGGATAATGGCTACACCTTC. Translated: CASSHRDREDNGYTF.

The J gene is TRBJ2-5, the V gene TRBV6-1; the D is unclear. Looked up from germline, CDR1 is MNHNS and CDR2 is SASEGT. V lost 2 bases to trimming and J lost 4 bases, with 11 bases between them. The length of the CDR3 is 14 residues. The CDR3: CASSESYTRETQYF. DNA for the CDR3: TGTGCCAGCAGTGAATCTTACACAAGAGAGACCCAGTACTTC.

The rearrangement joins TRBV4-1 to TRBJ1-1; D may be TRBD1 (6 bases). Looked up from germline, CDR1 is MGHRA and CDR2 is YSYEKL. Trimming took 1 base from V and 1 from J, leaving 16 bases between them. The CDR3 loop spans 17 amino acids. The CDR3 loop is CASSQGHAGAENTEAFF. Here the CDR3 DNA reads TGCGCCAGCAGCCAAGGTCATGCGGGGGCGGAGAACACTGAAGCTTTCTTT.

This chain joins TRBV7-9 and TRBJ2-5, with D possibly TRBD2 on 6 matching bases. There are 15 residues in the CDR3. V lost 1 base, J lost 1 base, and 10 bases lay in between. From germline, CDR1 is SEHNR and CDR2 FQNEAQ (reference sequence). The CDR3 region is CASSLVRGIQETQYF. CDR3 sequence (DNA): TGTGCCAGCAGCTTAGTTCGGGGGATCCAAGAGACCCAGTACTTC.

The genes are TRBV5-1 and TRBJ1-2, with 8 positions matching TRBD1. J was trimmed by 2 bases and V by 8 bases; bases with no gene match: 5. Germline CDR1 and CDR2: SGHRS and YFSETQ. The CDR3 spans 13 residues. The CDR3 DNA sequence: TGCGCCAGTAGGGACAGGACGAACTATGGCTACACCTTC. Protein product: CASRDRTNYGYTF.

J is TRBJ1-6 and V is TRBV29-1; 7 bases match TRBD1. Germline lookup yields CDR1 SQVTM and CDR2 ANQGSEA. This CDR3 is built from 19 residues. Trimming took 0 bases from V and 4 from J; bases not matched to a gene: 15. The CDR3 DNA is TGCAGCGTTGAAGATGTGTCCCCGGGGACAGACCTTTATAATTCACCCCTCCACTTT. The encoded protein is CSVEDVSPGTDLYNSPLHF.

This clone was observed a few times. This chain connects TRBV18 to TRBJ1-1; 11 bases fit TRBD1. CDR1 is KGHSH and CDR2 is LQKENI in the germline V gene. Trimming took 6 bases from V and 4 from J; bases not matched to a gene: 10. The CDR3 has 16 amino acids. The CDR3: CASSSRRGTGGTEAFF. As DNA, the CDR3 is TGTGCCAGCTCCTCCCGACGAGGGACAGGGGGCACTGAAGCTTTCTTT. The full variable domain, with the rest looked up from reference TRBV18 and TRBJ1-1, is NAGVMQNPRHLVRRRGQEARLRCSPMKGHSHVYWYRQLPEEGLKFMVYLQKENIIDESGMPKERFSAEFPKEGPSILRIQQVVRGDSAAYFCASSSRRGTGGTEAFFGQGTRLTVV.

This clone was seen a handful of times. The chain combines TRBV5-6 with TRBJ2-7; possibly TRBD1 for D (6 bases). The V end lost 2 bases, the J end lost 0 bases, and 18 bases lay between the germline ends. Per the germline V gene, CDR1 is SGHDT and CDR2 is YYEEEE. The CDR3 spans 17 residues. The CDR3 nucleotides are TGTGCCAGCAGCTTATTGGACAGACGACGTTGCTCCTACGAGCAGTACTTC. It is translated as CASSLLDRRRCSYEQYF.

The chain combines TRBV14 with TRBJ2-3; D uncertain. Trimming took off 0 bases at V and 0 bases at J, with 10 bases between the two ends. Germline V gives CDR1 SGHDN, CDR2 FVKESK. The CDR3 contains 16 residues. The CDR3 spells CASSQDWSTSTDTQYF. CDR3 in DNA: TGTGCCAGCAGCCAAGATTGGTCCACTAGCACAGATACGCAGTATTTT.

The CDR3 DNA is TGTGCCAGCAGCTTAACAGGGATGAAGAAACCCGGGGAGCTGTTTTTT. Amino acids: CASSLTGMKKPGELFF. The V and J genes are TRBV7-6 and TRBJ2-2; weak D call: TRBD1 (6 bases). Trimming shortened V by 2 bases and J by 6 bases, and 16 bases separated the two germline ends. This CDR3 has 16 amino acids. Germline V gives CDR1 SGHVS, CDR2 FNYEAQ.

The CDR3 bases are TGTGCCAGCAGTTCCGACTGTAACTATGGCTACACCTTC. Translating it yields CASSSDCNYGYTF. The chain links TRBV6-5 to TRBJ1-2; D is undetermined. The germline V and J ends were trimmed by 4 bases and 1 base, with 7 bases remaining between them. The CDR3 spans 13 residues. Germline CDR1 is MNHEY and CDR2 is SVGAGI.

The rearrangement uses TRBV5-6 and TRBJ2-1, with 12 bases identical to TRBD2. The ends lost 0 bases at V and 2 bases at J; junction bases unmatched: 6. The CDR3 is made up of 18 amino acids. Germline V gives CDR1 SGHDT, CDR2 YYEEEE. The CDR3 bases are TGTGCCAGCAGCTTGGGGCTAGCGGGGGGGCGAGCCTACAATGAGCAGTTCTTC. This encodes CASSLGLAGGRAYNEQFF.

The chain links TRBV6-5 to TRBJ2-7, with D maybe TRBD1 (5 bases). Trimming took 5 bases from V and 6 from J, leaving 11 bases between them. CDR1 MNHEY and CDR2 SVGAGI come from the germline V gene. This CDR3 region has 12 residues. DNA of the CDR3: TGTGCCAGCAGTAAAATAAGGGGCGAGCAGTACTTC. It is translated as CASSKIRGEQYF.

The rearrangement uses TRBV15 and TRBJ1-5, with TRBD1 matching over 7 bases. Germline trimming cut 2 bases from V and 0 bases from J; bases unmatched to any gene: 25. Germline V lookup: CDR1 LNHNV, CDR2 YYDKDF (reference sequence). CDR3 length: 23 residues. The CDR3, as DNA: TGTGCCACCAGCAGACCCGACCGGCGGGTAACCGGGACAGCTGCTGGTAGCAATCAGCCCCAGCATTTT. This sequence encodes CATSRPDRRVTGTAAGSNQPQHF.

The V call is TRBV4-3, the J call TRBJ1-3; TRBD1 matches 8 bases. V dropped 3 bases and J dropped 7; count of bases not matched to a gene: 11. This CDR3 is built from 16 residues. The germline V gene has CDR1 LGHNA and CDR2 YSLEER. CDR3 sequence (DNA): TGCGCCAGCAGCCAGGAAGACAGGGGAAGAAGGAACACCATATATTTT. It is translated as CASSQEDRGRRNTIYF.

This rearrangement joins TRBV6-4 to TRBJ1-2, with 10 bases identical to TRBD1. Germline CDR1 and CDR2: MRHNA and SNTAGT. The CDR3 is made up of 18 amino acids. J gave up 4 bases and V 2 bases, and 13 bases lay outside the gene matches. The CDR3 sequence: CASSDAPAGTGDPYGYTF. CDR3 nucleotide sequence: TGTGCCAGCAGTGACGCCCCGGCTGGGACAGGGGACCCCTATGGCTACACCTTC.

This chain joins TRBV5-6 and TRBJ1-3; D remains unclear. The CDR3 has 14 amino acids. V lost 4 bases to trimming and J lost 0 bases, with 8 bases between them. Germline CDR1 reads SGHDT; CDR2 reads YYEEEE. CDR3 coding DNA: TGTGCCAGCAGCGCCGACATCTCTGGAAACACCATATATTTT. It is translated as CASSADISGNTIYF. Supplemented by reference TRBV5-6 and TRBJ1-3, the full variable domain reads DAGVTQSPTHLIKTRGQQVTLRCSPKSGHDTVSWYQQALGQGPQFIFQYYEEEERQRGNFPDRFSGHQFPNYSSELNVNALLLGDSALYLCASSADISGNTIYFGEGSWLTVV.

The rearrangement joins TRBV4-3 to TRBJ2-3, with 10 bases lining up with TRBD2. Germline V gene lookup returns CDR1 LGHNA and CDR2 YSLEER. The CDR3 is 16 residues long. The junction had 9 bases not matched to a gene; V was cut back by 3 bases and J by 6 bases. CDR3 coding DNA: TGCGCCAGCAGCCAGGCTTCTAGCGGGGGTAGGGATACGCAGTATTTT. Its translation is CASSQASSGGRDTQYF.

The CDR3 nucleotides are TGTGCCAGCAGCGTAGGGTGTAGACTGAGCTCCTACAATGAGCAGTTCTTC. Residues: CASSVGCRLSSYNEQFF. The chain couples TRBV9 to TRBJ2-1, with D unresolved. There are 17 residues in the CDR3. The germline V gene encodes CDR1 SGDLS and CDR2 YYNGEE. Trimming took 0 bases from V and 0 from J, leaving 13 bases between them. The full variable domain, in which reference TRBV9 and TRBJ2-1 provide the parts outside the CDR3, is DSGVTQTPKHLITATGQRVTLRCSPRSGDLSVYWYQQSLDQGLQFLIQYYNGEERAKGNILERFSAQQFPDLHSELNLSSLELGDSALYFCASSVGCRLSSYNEQFFGPGTRLTVL.

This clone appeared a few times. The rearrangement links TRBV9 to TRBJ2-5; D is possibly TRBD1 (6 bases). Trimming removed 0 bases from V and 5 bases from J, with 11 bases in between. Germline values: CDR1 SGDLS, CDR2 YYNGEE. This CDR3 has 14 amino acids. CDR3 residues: CASSVGQGNETQYF. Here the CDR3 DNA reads TGTGCCAGCAGCGTAGGCCAGGGGAATGAGACCCAGTACTTC. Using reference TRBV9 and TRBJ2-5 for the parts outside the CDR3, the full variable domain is DSGVTQTPKHLITATGQRVTLRCSPRSGDLSVYWYQQSLDQGLQFLIQYYNGEERAKGNILERFSAQQFPDLHSELNLSSLELGDSALYFCASSVGQGNETQYFGPGTRLLVL.

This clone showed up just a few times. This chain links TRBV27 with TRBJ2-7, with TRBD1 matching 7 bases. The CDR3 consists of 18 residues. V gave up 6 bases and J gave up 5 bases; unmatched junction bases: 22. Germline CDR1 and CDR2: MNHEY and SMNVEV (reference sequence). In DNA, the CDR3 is TGTGCCAGCAGGGGGCCGACAGGGAATACACATGAGCTCCACGAGCAGTACTTC. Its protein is CASRGPTGNTHELHEQYF.

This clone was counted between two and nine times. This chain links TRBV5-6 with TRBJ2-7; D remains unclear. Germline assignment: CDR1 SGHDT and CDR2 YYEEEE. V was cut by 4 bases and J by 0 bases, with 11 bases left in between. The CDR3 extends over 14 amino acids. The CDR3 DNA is TGTGCCAGCAGCCTCCCGACACACTCCTACGAGCAGTACTTC. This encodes CASSLPTHSYEQYF.

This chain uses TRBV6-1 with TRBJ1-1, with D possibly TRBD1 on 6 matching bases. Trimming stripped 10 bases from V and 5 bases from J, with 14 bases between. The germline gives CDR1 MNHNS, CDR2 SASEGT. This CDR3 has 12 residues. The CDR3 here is CATRGGRTEAFF. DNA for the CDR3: TGTGCCACCCGGGGGGGCAGGACTGAAGCTTTCTTT.